The 30 T cell receptor beta chains below come from one sample, sequenced in a study of regulatory T cells in long-lasting Graves disease. Time point denoted: persistent/refractory GD, antithyroid drugs over 5 years with positive TRAb. Construction of the TCR library relied on RNA isolated from PBMCs. Libraries of TCR beta came from iRepertoire HTBI primers plus Arm-PCR of CDR3 regions. TCRdb redid the calling of the multiplex PCR reads with MiXCR, one entry per CDR3 protein. Among hundreds of thousands of distinct CDR3 sequences listed, roughly 20% were seen once. The material was peripheral blood mononuclear cells (PBMCs), obtained when the disease was refractory, from a patient treated with antithyroid drugs. The origin of the receptors is a female donor with Graves disease.

V and J are TRBV6-2 or TRBV6-3 and TRBJ1-2, with TRBD1 as a possible D gene (5 bases). CDR3 length: 16 amino acids. Germline CDR1 MNHEY, CDR2 SVGEGT. V dropped 0 bases and J dropped 1 base, with 12 bases sitting between them. The CDR3 sequence: CASSYSQTASNYGYTF. The CDR3 region has the DNA TGTGCCAGCAGTTACTCCCAGACAGCCAGTAACTATGGCTACACCTTC.

This clonotype came up a few times. The chain has TRBV29-1 and TRBJ1-2; TRBD1 matches at 9 bases. Germline CDR1 SQVTM, CDR2 ANQGSEA. V dropped 5 bases and J dropped 6; count of bases not matched to a gene: 4. This CDR3 has 12 residues. CDR3 loop: CSVKDRGHGYTF. The CDR3 bases are TGCAGCGTTAAGGACAGGGGCCATGGCTACACCTTC.

The V and J genes are TRBV7-2 and TRBJ2-4; no reliable D call. From germline, CDR1 is SGHTA and CDR2 FQGNSA. The CDR3 length is 17 residues. Trimming cost V 1 base and J 1 base, with 14 bases left between them. CDR3 bases: TGTGCCAGCAGCTTAGGAATAGGACGTGGGGCCAAAAACATTCAGTACTTC. Translating gives CASSLGIGRGAKNIQYF.

This clonotype has a handful of counts. The CDR3 is CASSPGGANYGYTF. As DNA, the CDR3 is TGTGCCAGTAGCCCCGGCGGAGCTAACTATGGCTACACCTTC. This chain connects TRBV19 to TRBJ1-2; D is unclear. The germline gives CDR1 LNHDA, CDR2 SQIVND (reference sequence). V was cut by 6 bases and J by 0 bases, with 11 bases left in between. This CDR3 has 14 amino acids. The full variable domain, in which reference TRBV19 and TRBJ1-2 provide the parts outside the CDR3, is DGGITQSPKYLFRKEGQNVTLSCEQNLNHDAMYWYRQDPGQGLRLIYYSQIVNDFQKGDIAEGYSVSREKKESFPLTVTSAQKNPTAFYLCASSPGGANYGYTFGSGTRLTVV.

This clonotype occurred a few times. V usage is TRBV11-3 and J usage is TRBJ2-7; no clear D gene. CDR1 SGHNT and CDR2 YENEEA come from the germline V gene. The CDR3 spans 14 residues. Between the trimmed V and J ends, which lost 1 base and 3 bases, there was a span of 10 bases. The CDR3: CASSLGAGYYEQYF. CDR3 nucleotides: TGTGCCAGCAGCTTAGGCGCCGGGTACTACGAGCAGTACTTC.

This clonotype was seen more than once but under ten times. The chain has TRBV7-2 and TRBJ2-4; a weak D match, TRBD1 (6 bases). Per the germline V gene, CDR1 is SGHTA and CDR2 is FQGNSA. Trimming took 1 base from V and 7 from J, leaving 14 bases between them. The CDR3 loop spans 15 amino acids. CDR3 sequence: CASSLGSMGANIQYF. For the CDR3, the DNA is TGTGCCAGCAGCTTAGGTTCCATGGGGGCTAACATTCAGTACTTC.

This clonotype was recorded at least ten times. This rearrangement joins TRBV6-1 to TRBJ2-7; the D is unclear. Germline-derived CDR1 and CDR2 are MNHNS and SASEGT. This CDR3 is built from 15 residues. Trimming removed 7 bases at V and 0 bases at J, with 16 bases between. CDR3 in amino acids: CASTSEVGRSYEQYF. CDR3 DNA sequence: TGTGCCAGCACCTCCGAAGTCGGCCGCTCCTACGAGCAGTACTTC.

This clonotype showed up many times. The chain employs TRBV7-9 and TRBJ1-2; D unresolved. Germline CDR1 is SEHNR and CDR2 is FQNEAQ (reference sequence). The CDR3 runs to 11 residues. Trimming left V 5 bases short and J 8 bases short, with 9 bases between. Here the CDR3 DNA reads TGTGCCAGCAGCCTCCACGACGGCTACACCTTC. It encodes CASSLHDGYTF.

This clonotype was observed many times. The J gene is TRBJ1-1, the V gene TRBV29-1, with unresolved D. Trimming cost V 7 bases and J 1 base, with 10 bases left between them. From germline, CDR1 is SQVTM and CDR2 ANQGSEA. There are 12 residues in the CDR3. This CDR3 is CSATTENTEAFF. The CDR3 DNA is TGCAGCGCCACAACAGAGAACACTGAAGCTTTCTTT.

This clonotype was counted many times. This chain connects TRBV30 to TRBJ1-1, with D unclear. The CDR3 has 11 amino acids. Germline V lookup: CDR1 GTSNPN, CDR2 SVGIG (reference sequence). V was clipped by 6 bases and J by 0 bases, with 5 bases between them. The CDR3 nucleotides read TGTGCCTGTTTACTGAACACTGAAGCTTTCTTT. It specifies CACLLNTEAFF.

This clonotype showed up just a few times. The genes are TRBV27 and TRBJ2-7; D call uncertain. This CDR3 has 13 amino acids. Trimming cost V 8 bases and J 3 bases, with 14 bases left between them. Germline-derived CDR1 and CDR2 are MNHEY and SMNVEV (reference sequence). CDR3 DNA: TGTGCCAGCGCAGACCTTGAGGACTACGAGCAGTACTTC. This encodes CASADLEDYEQYF.

This clonotype was found many times. V and J are TRBV6-1 and TRBJ1-5; the D is unclear. Germline lookup yields CDR1 MNHNS and CDR2 SASEGT. V was cut by 0 bases and J by 3 bases, with 9 bases left in between. The CDR3 has 15 amino acids. This CDR3 is CASSEAGHHNQPQHF. CDR3 in DNA: TGTGCCAGCAGTGAAGCGGGTCACCACAATCAGCCCCAGCATTTT.

This clonotype has ten or more counts. The V and J genes are TRBV2 and TRBJ1-1, with D possibly TRBD1 on 5 matching bases. Germline V gives CDR1 SNHLY, CDR2 FYNNEI. The V end was cut by 10 bases, the J end by 1 base, with 10 bases between. The CDR3 sequence is 12 residues long. The CDR3 DNA is TGTGCCATCATTGGGGCGAACACTGAAGCTTTCTTT. This sequence encodes CAIIGANTEAFF.

The rearrangement joins TRBV27 to TRBJ2-2; perhaps D is TRBD1 or TRBD2 (5 bases each). The germline gives CDR1 MNHEY, CDR2 SMNVEV (reference sequence). The ends were cut back, 6 bases at V and 0 bases at J, with 17 bases in the middle. The CDR3 has 17 amino acids. The CDR3 bases are TGTGCCAGCAGCCCGGGGCTAGCAGATGCGAACACCGGGGAGCTGTTTTTT. As protein: CASSPGLADANTGELFF.

This clonotype was detected many times. At one end the junction does not follow the germline gene, possibly because of a read error. The gene calls are TRBV24-1 and TRBJ2-5, with TRBD1 matching 7 bases. CDR1 is KGHDR and CDR2 is SFDVKD in the germline V gene. This CDR3 contains 13 residues. CDR3 in DNA: TGTGCCACCAGTGATGCAGGGGGAGAGACCCAGCACTTC. Translating gives CATSDAGGETQHF.

This clonotype was found a few times. The chain couples TRBV20-1 to TRBJ2-7, with D possibly TRBD1 on 6 matching bases. The CDR3 contains 14 residues. Germline CDR1 DFQATT, CDR2 SNEGSKA (reference sequence). Trimming left V 6 bases short and J 2 bases short, with 17 bases between. The CDR3 region is CSATGFRGPYEQYF. Here the CDR3 DNA reads TGCAGTGCAACGGGATTCAGGGGCCCCTACGAGCAGTACTTC.

This chain connects TRBV5-1 to TRBJ1-1; TRBD1 is a possible D gene (6 bases). Trimming pared 3 bases from V and 4 bases from J, leaving 16 bases between. This CDR3 is built from 15 residues. Germline CDR1 reads SGHRS; CDR2 reads YFSETQ. CDR3 DNA sequence: TGCGCCAGCAGCTGGCGGGGGGCCGGTGGCACTGAAGCTTTCTTT. Translating it yields CASSWRGAGGTEAFF.

The V and J genes are TRBV29-1 and TRBJ2-1; 9 positions match TRBD2. The CDR3 runs to 14 residues. The V gene end was trimmed by 5 bases and the J gene end by 10 bases; junction bases not matched to a gene: 12. From germline, CDR1 is SQVTM and CDR2 ANQGSEA. The CDR3 coding sequence is TGCAGCGTTCGGGTTAGGGGACTAGCAGACGAGCAGTTCTTC. Amino acid sequence: CSVRVRGLADEQFF.

The chain employs TRBV15 and TRBJ2-2, with 7 bases aligning to TRBD1. The CDR3 totals 15 residues. The J segment lost 7 bases and the V segment lost 3 bases, leaving 8 bases of the junction unmatched. CDR1 and CDR2 (germline): LNHNV, YYDKDF (reference sequence). The CDR3 DNA reads as TGTGCCACCAGCAGTAAGGGGGCCGGTCGCGGGGAGCTGTTTTTT. This sequence encodes CATSSKGAGRGELFF.

This clonotype appeared a few times. This chain connects TRBV6-2 or TRBV6-3 to TRBJ1-1; D is undetermined. V lost 5 bases and J 6 bases, leaving 13 bases between the germline ends. The CDR3 contains 13 residues. Germline CDR1 MNHEY, CDR2 SVGEGT. The CDR3 sequence: CASSDGGRAEAFF. The CDR3 nucleotides read TGTGCCAGCAGTGACGGTGGTAGGGCTGAAGCTTTCTTT.

This clonotype was counted a few times. The rearrangement links TRBV7-2 to TRBJ1-1; D unresolved. This CDR3 is built from 15 residues. Germline V CDR1 and CDR2: SGHTA, FQGNSA. The V and J ends lost 3 bases and 4 bases respectively, with 15 bases between them. The CDR3 here is CASSFSRTWATEAFF. CDR3 nucleotide sequence: TGTGCCAGCAGCTTCTCAAGAACCTGGGCCACTGAAGCTTTCTTT.

The rearrangement joins TRBV20-1 to TRBJ2-5; no definite D call. Trimming took off 5 bases at V and 0 bases at J, with 10 bases between the two ends. There are 13 residues in the CDR3. Germline lookup yields CDR1 DFQATT and CDR2 SNEGSKA (reference sequence). The CDR3: CSAPAAYQETQYF. As DNA, the CDR3 is TGCAGTGCTCCGGCGGCCTACCAAGAGACCCAGTACTTC.

In its sample, this clonotype was seen many times. The rearrangement joins TRBV6-2 or TRBV6-3 to TRBJ2-7, with D perhaps matching TRBD1 (7 bases). The CDR3 spans 12 residues. The ends were cut back, 8 bases at V and 6 bases at J, with 14 bases in the middle. The germline CDR1 and CDR2 sequences are MNHEY and SVGEGT. Here the CDR3 DNA reads TGTGCCAGCGGACAGGACGGGGGCGAGCAGTACTTC. Encoded protein: CASGQDGGEQYF.

This clonotype was picked up many times. V is TRBV28 and J is TRBJ2-7; D not certain. V dropped 6 bases and J dropped 6 bases, with 12 bases sitting between them. CDR3 size: 12 residues. Germline CDR1 is MDHEN and CDR2 is SYDVKM. The CDR3 region has the DNA TGTGCCAGCAGCCCCCCCAGACGCGAGCAGTACTTC. Translated, it gives CASSPPRREQYF.

This clonotype was counted at least ten times. The rearrangement joins TRBV12-3 or TRBV12-4 to TRBJ1-2; D gene unclear. The V end was cut by 6 bases, the J end by 6 bases, with 11 bases between. The CDR3 totals 12 residues. CDR3 bases: TGTGCCAGCAGCCGACGCCCAGATGGCTACACCTTC. Translating gives CASSRRPDGYTF.

This clonotype showed up just a few times. The chain has TRBV6-1 and TRBJ2-3; the D is unclear. Trimming removed 3 bases from V and 2 bases from J, with 15 bases in between. The CDR3 loop spans 16 amino acids. CDR1 MNHNS and CDR2 SASEGT come from the germline V gene. DNA for the CDR3: TGTGCCAGCAGTGATTTCGGCGGACGGTACACAGATACGCAGTATTTT. Amino acids: CASSDFGGRYTDTQYF.

This clonotype has a count of ten or more. The chain combines TRBV5-6 with TRBJ1-1; the D is unclear. Germline lookup yields CDR1 SGHDT and CDR2 YYEEEE. Trimming left V 2 bases short and J 0 bases short, with 8 bases between. This CDR3 is built from 14 residues. The CDR3 region has the DNA TGTGCCAGCAGCTTCACGACCCTGAACACTGAAGCTTTCTTT. Its protein product is CASSFTTLNTEAFF.

This clonotype was detected only a few times. The rearrangement uses TRBV5-5 and TRBJ1-6; maybe TRBD1 (5 bases). The CDR3 has 12 amino acids. The germline CDR1 and CDR2 sequences are SGHKS and YYEKEE (reference sequence). V was pared by 4 bases and J by 9 bases, with 8 bases between. The CDR3 sequence is CASSNGGSPLHF. The CDR3 DNA is TGTGCCAGCAGCAATGGGGGTTCACCCCTCCACTTT.

The chain has TRBV5-6 and TRBJ2-6; D perhaps matches TRBD1 (5 bases). Germline V lookup: CDR1 SGHDT, CDR2 YYEEEE. The CDR3 is 18 amino acids. Between the trimmed V and J ends, which lost 0 bases and 0 bases, there was a span of 13 bases. CDR3 nucleotides: TGTGCCAGCAGCTTGGGATCCGGACAACCCTCTGGGGCCAACGTCCTGACTTTC. Translating it yields CASSLGSGQPSGANVLTF.

The table lists this clonotype with a few counts. The rearrangement links TRBV7-9 to TRBJ2-7; the D is unclear. Trimming took 1 base from V and 4 from J, leaving 14 bases between them. Germline lookup yields CDR1 SEHNR and CDR2 FQNEAQ (reference sequence). The CDR3 is made up of 15 amino acids. The CDR3 DNA reads as TGTGCCAGCAGCTTAGACGCAGCCATGGGGTACGAGCAGTACTTC. Protein sequence: CASSLDAAMGYEQYF.